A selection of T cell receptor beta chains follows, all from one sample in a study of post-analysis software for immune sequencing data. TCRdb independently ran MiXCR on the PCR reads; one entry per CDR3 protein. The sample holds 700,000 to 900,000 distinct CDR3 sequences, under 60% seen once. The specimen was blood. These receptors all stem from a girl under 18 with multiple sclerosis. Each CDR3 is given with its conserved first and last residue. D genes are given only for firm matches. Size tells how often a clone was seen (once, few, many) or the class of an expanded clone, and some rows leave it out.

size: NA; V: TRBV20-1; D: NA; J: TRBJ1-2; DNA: TGCAGTGCTGGAGGACGGGCAGGCTATGGCTACACCTTC; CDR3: CSAGGRAGYGYTF
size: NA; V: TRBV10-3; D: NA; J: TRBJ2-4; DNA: TGTGCCATCAGTGGGCAAAGGGGCACAGGGGCCAAAAACATTCAGTACTTC; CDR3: CAISGQRGTGAKNIQYF
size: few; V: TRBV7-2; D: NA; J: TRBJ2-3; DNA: TGTGCCAGCAGCTTAGCCCACGGGGATACGCAGTATTTT; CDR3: CASSLAHGDTQYF
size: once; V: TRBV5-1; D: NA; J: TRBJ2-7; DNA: TGCGCCAGCAGCCCCCAAAGCGGAGGATCCTACGAGCAGTACTTC; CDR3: CASSPQSGGSYEQYF
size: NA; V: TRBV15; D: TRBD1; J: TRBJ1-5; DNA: TGTGCCACCAGCCTACTCCAGGGACAGGGGAGTCAGCCCCAGCATTTT; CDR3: CATSLLQGQGSQPQHF
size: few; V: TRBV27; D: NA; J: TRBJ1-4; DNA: TGTGCCAGCAGATTGACTGGAGCAACTAATGAAAAACTGTTTTTT; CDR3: CASRLTGATNEKLFF
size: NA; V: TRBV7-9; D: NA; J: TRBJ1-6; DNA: TGTGCCAGCAGCTTAGAGGCGAATTCACCCCTCCACTTT; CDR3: CASSLEANSPLHF
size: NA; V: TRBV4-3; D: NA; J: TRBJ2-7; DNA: TGCGCCAGCAGCCAAGATTGGGGGGCAGCCTACGAGCAGTACTTC; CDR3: CASSQDWGAAYEQYF
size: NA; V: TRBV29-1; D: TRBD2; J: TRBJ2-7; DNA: TGCAGCGTTGGTCGACTAGCGGGGAAGTACGAGCAGTACTTC; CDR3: CSVGRLAGKYEQYF
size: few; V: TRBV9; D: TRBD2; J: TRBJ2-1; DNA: TGTGCCAGCAGCCCACTAGCGGGGGTCTCCTACAATGAGCAGTTCTTC; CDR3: CASSPLAGVSYNEQFF
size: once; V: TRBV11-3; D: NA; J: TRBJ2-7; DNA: TGTGCCAGCAGCCGATTAGCGGTCTTGAACTACGAGCAGTACTTC; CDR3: CASSRLAVLNYEQYF
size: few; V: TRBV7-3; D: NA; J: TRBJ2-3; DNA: TGTGCCAGCAGGCGGACCCCAAGCACAGATACGCAGTATTTT; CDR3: CASRRTPSTDTQYF
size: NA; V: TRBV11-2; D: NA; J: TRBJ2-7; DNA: TGTGCCAGCAGCCCCCGAGGGTCCTCCTCCGAGCAGTACTTC; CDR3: CASSPRGSSSEQYF
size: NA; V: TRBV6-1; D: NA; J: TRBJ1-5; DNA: TGTGCCAGCAGTAGTTCCCGTAGCAATCAGCCCCAGCATTTT; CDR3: CASSSSRSNQPQHF
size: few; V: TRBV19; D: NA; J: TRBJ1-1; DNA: TGTGCCAGTAGTATAGCAGGGTTTGAAGCTTTCTTT; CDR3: CASSIAGFEAFF
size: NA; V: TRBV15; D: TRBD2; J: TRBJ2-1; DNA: TGTGCCACCAGCAGAGATCCCCGACTAGCGGGAGTTTACAATGAGCAGTTCTTC; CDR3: CATSRDPRLAGVYNEQFF
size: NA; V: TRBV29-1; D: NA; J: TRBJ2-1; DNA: TGCAGCGTCCGACAGGTGGGGAATCAGCAGTTCTTC; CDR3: CSVRQVGNQQFF
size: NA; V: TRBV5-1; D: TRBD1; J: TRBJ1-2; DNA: TGCGCCAGCAGAAGCTCCCGGGACAGATTTTCCAACTATGGCTACACCTTC; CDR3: CASRSSRDRFSNYGYTF
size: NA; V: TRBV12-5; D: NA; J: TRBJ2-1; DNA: TGTGCTAGTAGACTGACTATACGAAGCCTTGGCTCTTCCTACAATGAGCAGTTCTTC; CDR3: CASRLTIRSLGSSYNEQFF
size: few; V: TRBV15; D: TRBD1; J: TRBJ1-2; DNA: TGTGCCACCAGCAATCTATTTCCAAACAGGGGCGGCTACACCTTC; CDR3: CATSNLFPNRGGYTF
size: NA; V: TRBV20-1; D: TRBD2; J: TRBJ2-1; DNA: TGCAGTGCTAGGGCCTCCAGCGGGAGTGAGTTCTTC; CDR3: CSARASSGSEFF
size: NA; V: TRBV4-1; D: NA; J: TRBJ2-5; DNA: TGCGCCAGCAGCCTCCAGTATAGCTGGGGAGAGACCCAGTACTTC; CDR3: CASSLQYSWGETQYF
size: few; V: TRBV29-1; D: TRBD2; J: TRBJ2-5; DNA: TGCAGCGTCCCTACGGGAGGGGTAGTGGAGACCCAGTACTTC; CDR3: CSVPTGGVVETQYF
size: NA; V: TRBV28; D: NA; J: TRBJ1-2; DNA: TGTGCCAGCAGGAAGGGGGGCAGCTATGGCTACACCTTC; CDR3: CASRKGGSYGYTF
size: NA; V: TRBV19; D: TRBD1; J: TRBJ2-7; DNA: TGTGCCAGTAGTAAAAGGGACAGGGCCTACGAGCAGTACTTC; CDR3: CASSKRDRAYEQYF
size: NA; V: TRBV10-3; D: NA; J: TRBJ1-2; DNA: TGTGCCATCAGTGAGTCGGGGACCTCCGCCCATGGCTACACCTTC; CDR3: CAISESGTSAHGYTF
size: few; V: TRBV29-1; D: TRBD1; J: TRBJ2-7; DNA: TGCAGCGCCGTAGGGACAGGGGAAGGCTACGAGCAGTACTTC; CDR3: CSAVGTGEGYEQYF
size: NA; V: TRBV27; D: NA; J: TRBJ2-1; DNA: TGTGCCAGCAGTTTAATTGCGGAACCCTACAATGAGCAGTTCTTC; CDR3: CASSLIAEPYNEQFF
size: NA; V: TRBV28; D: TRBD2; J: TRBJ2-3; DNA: TGTGCCAGCAGTCGGCGGGAGGGAACCACAGATACGCAGTATTTT; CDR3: CASSRREGTTDTQYF
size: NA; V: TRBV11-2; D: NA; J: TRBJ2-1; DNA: TGTGCCAGCAGCTTAGGGAACAGGGCCTCTCATGAGCAGTTCTTC; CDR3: CASSLGNRASHEQFF
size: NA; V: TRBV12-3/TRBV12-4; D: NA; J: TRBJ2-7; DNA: TGTGCCAGCAGTTTTCACGGAGCCCCCTACGAGCAGTACTTC; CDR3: CASSFHGAPYEQYF
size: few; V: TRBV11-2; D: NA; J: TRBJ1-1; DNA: TGTGCCATCACGCGGGGCACTGAAGCTTTCTTT; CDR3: CAITRGTEAFF
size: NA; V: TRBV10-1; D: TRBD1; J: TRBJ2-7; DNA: TGCGCCAGCAGTGAGGCGTTTGGACAGGGAAGCGAGCAGTACTTC; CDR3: CASSEAFGQGSEQYF
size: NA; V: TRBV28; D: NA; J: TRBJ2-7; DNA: TGTGCCAGCACCCCGAGGAACTACGAGCAGTACTTC; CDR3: CASTPRNYEQYF
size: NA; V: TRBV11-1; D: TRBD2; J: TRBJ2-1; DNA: TGTGCCAGCAGCCGTAGCGGGGGAAGCTCCTACAATGAGCAGTTCTTC; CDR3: CASSRSGGSSYNEQFF
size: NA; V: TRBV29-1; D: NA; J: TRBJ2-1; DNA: TGCAGCGTTGGTTTTACAGGGCCGTACAATGAGCAGTTCTTC; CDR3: CSVGFTGPYNEQFF
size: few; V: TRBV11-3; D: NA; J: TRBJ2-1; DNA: TGTGCCAGCAGCTCCCGGGACCACAATGAGCAGTTCTTC; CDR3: CASSSRDHNEQFF
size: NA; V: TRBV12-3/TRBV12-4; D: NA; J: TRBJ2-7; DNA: TGTGCCAGCAGTAAACAGGGCTCTACCTACGAGCAGTACTTC; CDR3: CASSKQGSTYEQYF
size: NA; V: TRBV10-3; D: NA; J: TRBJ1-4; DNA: TGTGCCACTACACAGGGAGTCGCAACTAATGAAAAACTGTTTTTT; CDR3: CATTQGVATNEKLFF
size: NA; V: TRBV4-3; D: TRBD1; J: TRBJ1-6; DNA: TGCGCCAGCAGCCAAGAACCGGGACAGGGCAATTCACCCCTCCACTTT; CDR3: CASSQEPGQGNSPLHF
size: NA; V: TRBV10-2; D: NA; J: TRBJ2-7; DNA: TGCGCCAGCAGCCACGACAGGAACGAGCAGTACTTC; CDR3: CASSHDRNEQYF
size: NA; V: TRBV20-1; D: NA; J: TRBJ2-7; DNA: TGCAGTGCTCGTTGGGCCGCGAAGTCCTACGAGCAGTACTTC; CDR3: CSARWAAKSYEQYF
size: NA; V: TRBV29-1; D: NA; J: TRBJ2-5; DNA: TGCAGCGTTGGGGCCGGTGGGAGTCAAGAGACCCAGTACTTC; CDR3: CSVGAGGSQETQYF
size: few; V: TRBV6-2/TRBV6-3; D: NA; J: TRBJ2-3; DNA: TGTGCCAGCTCTGGGGCGGGCCCGAACACAGATACGCAGTATTTT; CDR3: CASSGAGPNTDTQYF
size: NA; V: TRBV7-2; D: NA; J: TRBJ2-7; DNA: TGTGCCAGCAGCTTGGCGTCCTCGACAGTCGGTTACGAGCAGTACTTC; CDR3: CASSLASSTVGYEQYF
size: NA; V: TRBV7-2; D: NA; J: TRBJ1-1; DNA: TGTGCCAGCAGCTGGAGGGACACTGAAGCTTTCTTT; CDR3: CASSWRDTEAFF